This entry features one T cell receptor (beta chain) sequence. V lost 0 bases and J 0 bases, leaving 5 bases between the germline ends. The CDR3 covers 15 residues. Germline-derived CDR1 and CDR2 are MNHEY and SVGAGI. The primer mix had 60 Vbeta and 13 Jbeta primers. This table comes from immunoSEQ multiplex PCR, and its TCRdb copy is limited to in-frame clones, with some not included. The sample has 160,000 or so clones, roughly 80% seen once. The sample belongs to a study of cytomegalovirus exposure and HLA in healthy donors. This rearrangement joins TRBV6-5 to TRBJ2-2; D is unresolved. The origin of this receptor is a man aged 18 to 30 in good health and CMV-seronegative. Sequences were obtained from PBMCs. Here the CDR3 DNA reads TGTGCCAGCAGTTACTCACGAGCGAACACCGGGGAGCTGTTTTTT. This sequence encodes CASSYSRANTGELFF.